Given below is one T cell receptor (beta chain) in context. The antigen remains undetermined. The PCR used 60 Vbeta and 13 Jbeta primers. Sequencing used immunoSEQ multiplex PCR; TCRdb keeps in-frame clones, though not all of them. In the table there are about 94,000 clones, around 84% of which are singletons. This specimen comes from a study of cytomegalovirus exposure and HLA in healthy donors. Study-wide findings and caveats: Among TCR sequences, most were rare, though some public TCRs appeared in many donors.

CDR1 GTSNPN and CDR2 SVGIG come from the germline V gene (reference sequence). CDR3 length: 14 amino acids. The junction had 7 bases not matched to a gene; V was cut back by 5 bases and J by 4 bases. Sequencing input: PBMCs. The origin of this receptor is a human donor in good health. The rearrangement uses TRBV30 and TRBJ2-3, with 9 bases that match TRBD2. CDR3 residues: CAWDGGGAADTQYF. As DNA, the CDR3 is TGTGCCTGGGACGGCGGGGGGGCCGCAGATACGCAGTATTTT.